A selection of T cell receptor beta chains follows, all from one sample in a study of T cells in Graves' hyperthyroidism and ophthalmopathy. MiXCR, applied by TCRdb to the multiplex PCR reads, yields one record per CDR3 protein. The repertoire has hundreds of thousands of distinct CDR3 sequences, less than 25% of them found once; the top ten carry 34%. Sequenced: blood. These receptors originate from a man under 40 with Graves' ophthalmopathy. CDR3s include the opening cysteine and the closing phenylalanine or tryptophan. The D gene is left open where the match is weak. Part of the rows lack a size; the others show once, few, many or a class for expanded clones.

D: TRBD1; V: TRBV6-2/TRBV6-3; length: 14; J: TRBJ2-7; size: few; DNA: TGTGCCACCCAAACCGGGACAGGTTCCTACGAGCAGTACTTC; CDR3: CATQTGTGSYEQYF
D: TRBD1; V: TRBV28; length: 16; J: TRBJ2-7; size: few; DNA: TGTGCCAGCAGTTATAATAAACAGGGGTGGTCCTACGAGCAGTACTTC; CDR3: CASSYNKQGWSYEQYF
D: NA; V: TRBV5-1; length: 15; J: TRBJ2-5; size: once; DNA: TGCGCCAGCAGCTTGGTTACAGGGTCCGGCGAGACCCAGTACTTC; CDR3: CASSLVTGSGETQYF
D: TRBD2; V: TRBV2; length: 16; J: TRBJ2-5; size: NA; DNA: TGTGCCAGCAGTGAAATCGGGACTAGCGGGAGCGTGGTTCAGTACTTC; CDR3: CASSEIGTSGSVVQYF
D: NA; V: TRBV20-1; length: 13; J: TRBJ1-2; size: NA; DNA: TGCAGTGGAAATCGGGACGCCCGCTATGGCTACACCTTC; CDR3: CSGNRDARYGYTF
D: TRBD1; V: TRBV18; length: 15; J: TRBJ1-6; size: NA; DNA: TGTGCCAGCTCCCTACTGGGACAGATTAATTCACCCCTCCACTTT; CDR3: CASSLLGQINSPLHF
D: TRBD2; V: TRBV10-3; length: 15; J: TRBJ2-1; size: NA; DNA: TGTGCCATCAGTGAGTCGACCACCGGGGGGGGTGAGCAGTTCTTC; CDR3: CAISESTTGGGEQFF
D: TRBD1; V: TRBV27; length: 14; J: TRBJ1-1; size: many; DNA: TGTGCCAGCGGAGGGACAGGATGGGGCACTGAAGCTTTCTTT; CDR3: CASGGTGWGTEAFF
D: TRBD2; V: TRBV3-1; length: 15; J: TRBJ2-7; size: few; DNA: TGTGCCAGCAGCCAAGGCGGCGGGAGGACCTACGAGCAGTACTTC; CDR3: CASSQGGGRTYEQYF
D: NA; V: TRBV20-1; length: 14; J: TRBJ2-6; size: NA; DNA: TGCAGTGTCAGGCGGGGGCTAGGGGCCAACGTCCTGACTTTC; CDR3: CSVRRGLGANVLTF
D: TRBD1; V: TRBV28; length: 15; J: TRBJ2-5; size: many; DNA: TGTGCCAGCAGTGGGGGGACAGGGGGCTTGGGGACCCAGTACTTC; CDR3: CASSGGTGGLGTQYF
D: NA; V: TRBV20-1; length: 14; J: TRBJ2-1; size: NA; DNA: TGCAGTGCTAGAGATTTCGAGGCCTGGGACGAGCAGTTCTTC; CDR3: CSARDFEAWDEQFF
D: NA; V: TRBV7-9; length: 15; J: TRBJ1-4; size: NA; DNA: TGTGCCAGCAGCTTAGCGCTAGGGCGGGGAGAAAAACTGTTTTTT; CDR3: CASSLALGRGEKLFF
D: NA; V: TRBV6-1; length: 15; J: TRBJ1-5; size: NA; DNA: TGTGCCAGCAGGCTAAGGGGGTCGGGAAATCAGCCCCAGCATTTT; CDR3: CASRLRGSGNQPQHF
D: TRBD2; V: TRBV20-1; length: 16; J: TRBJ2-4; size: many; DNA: TGCAGTGCTCCTTCGACTAGCGGGAGAACTGGGCACATTCAGTACTTC; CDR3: CSAPSTSGRTGHIQYF
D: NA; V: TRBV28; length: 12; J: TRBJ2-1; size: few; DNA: TGTGCCAGCAGTTTAAATCGACTGAAGCAGTTCTTC; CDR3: CASSLNRLKQFF
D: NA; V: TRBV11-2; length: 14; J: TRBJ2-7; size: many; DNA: TGTGCCAGCAGCCAACCGGGCCGCACCTACGAGCAGTACTTC; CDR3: CASSQPGRTYEQYF
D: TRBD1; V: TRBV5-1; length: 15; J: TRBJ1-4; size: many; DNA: TGCGCCAGCAGCGAGATGGGACAGACTAATGAAAAACTGTTTTTT; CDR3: CASSEMGQTNEKLFF
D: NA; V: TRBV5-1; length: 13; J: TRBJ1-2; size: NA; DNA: TGCGCCAGCAGCTTTGGAACTAACTATGGCTACACCTTC; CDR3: CASSFGTNYGYTF